This TCR beta chain was sequenced for a study of Ad26.COV2.S vaccination and SARS-CoV-2 variants. Points on this clone: Its antigen is unknown. Other DNA sequences in the sample encode the same CDR3.

Treatment noted: roughly 18 received Ad26.COV2.S at low or high dose, single or two shots; several received placebo; per-sample allocation not given. Collection of the samples took place on day 63 after the first injection of vaccine or placebo. Cohort 1b enrolled adults aged 18-55 years in Boston. An Ad26 vector expressing Wuhan-strain SARS-CoV-2 spike served as the vaccine. Notes on the study in general: Vaccinees reportedly had broad spike-specific CD8+ and CD4+ T cell responses. Total T cell responses were possibly underestimated by TCR breadth and depth analyses.

The CDR3 runs to 13 residues. Germline assignment: CDR1 GTSNPN and CDR2 SVGIG (reference sequence). V lost 2 bases and J lost 4, with 9 bases in between. Assay: immunoSEQ multiplex PCR; the TCRdb copy retains only in-frame clones and omits some. Of almost 400,000 clones in the sample, around 89% were seen once. The specimen was peripheral blood, collected in a trial of Ad26.COV2.S vaccine versus placebo. The origin of this receptor is a person aged 18 to 59 who received the Ad26.COV2.S COVID-19 vaccine or a placebo. The chain links TRBV30 to TRBJ1-5; TRBD1 might be the D (6 bases). CDR3 in amino acids: CAWSSQGNQPQHF. The CDR3 region has the DNA TGTGCCTGGAGTTCACAGGGAAATCAGCCCCAGCATTTT.